The 32 T cell receptor beta chains presented below share a single source sample, sequenced in a study of CD8+CD57+ T cells in acquired aplastic anemia (dated by TCRdb to the late 2010s). These reads were obtained on an Illumina HiSeq 2000. TCR beta VDJ combination and CDR3 sequence profiling used genomic DNA as the template. TCRdb took the public reads, trimmed them with fastp at Q25, ran MiXCR for clone calling and kept in-frame beta chains. When rows share a CDR3 protein, they turn into one entry using the most common DNA and genes. The sample table lists about 210,000 distinct CDR3 sequences, almost 35% of them with a count of one. The top ten clones comprise approximately 1.2% of the sample. Sequenced: sorted CD4+, CD8+, or CD8+CD57+ T cells (not recorded which) from PBMCs. All receptors derive from a human donor in good health, serving as a control.

A single count supports this clonotype. This rearrangement joins TRBV20-1 to TRBJ1-2; D may be TRBD1 (6 bases). V lost 5 bases to trimming and J lost 4 bases, with 20 bases between them. The length of the CDR3 is 15 residues. Germline CDR1 and CDR2: DFQATT and SNEGSKA (reference sequence). This CDR3 is CSAQGGQVGRYGYTF. The CDR3 bases are TGCAGTGCTCAAGGGGGGCAGGTCGGACGCTATGGCTACACCTTC.

This clonotype was detected once. This sequence joins TRBV7-9 and TRBJ1-1; unclear D gene. Per the germline V gene, CDR1 is SEHNR and CDR2 is FQNEAQ (reference sequence). The V end was cut by 1 base, the J end by 7 bases, with 7 bases between. CDR3 length: 12 residues. The CDR3 here is CASSLVAGEAFF. DNA for the CDR3: TGTGCCAGCAGCTTAGTGGCAGGTGAAGCTTTCTTT.

There are many counts of this clonotype. V gene TRBV20-1 combines with J gene TRBJ2-5; TRBD2 matches 11 bases. The CDR3 sequence is 13 residues long. J was trimmed by 5 bases and V by 6 bases; bases with no gene match: 5. The germline V gene encodes CDR1 DFQATT and CDR2 SNEGSKA (reference sequence). The CDR3 DNA follows: TGCAGTGCAATAGCGGGGGGGCGGGAGACCCAGTACTTC. It specifies CSAIAGGRETQYF.

This clonotype has at least ten counts. This chain connects TRBV2 to TRBJ2-1; 9 nucleotides match TRBD2. The germline V gene has CDR1 SNHLY and CDR2 FYNNEI. The V gene end was trimmed by 4 bases and the J gene end by 3 bases; junction bases not matched to a gene: 4. There are 15 residues in the CDR3. The CDR3 sequence: CASSALAGNYNEQFF. The CDR3 nucleotides read TGTGCCAGCAGTGCGCTAGCGGGAAACTACAATGAGCAGTTCTTC.

This clonotype occurred many times. This chain uses TRBV7-9 with TRBJ1-2, with TRBD1 as a possible D gene (6 bases). CDR1 and CDR2 from the germline V gene are SEHNR and FQNEAQ (reference sequence). V lost 5 bases and J lost 5, with 27 bases in between. The CDR3 contains 18 residues. The CDR3 DNA reads as TGTGCCAGCAGCCTTGGGGGCACCGGTCTATATGGGGTGTATGGCTACACCTTC. Its protein is CASSLGGTGLYGVYGYTF.

This clonotype was counted ten times or more. This chain connects TRBV24-1 to TRBJ1-2; 8 nucleotides match TRBD1. CDR3 length: 15 residues. The V gene's germline CDR1 is KGHDR and CDR2 SFDVKD. Germline trimming cut 4 bases from V and 3 bases from J; bases unmatched to any gene: 6. The CDR3 DNA reads TGTGCCACCAGTGAAACCGGGACAGGCGACTATGGCTACACCTTC. This codes for CATSETGTGDYGYTF.

The V and J genes are TRBV6-1 and TRBJ2-7, with D maybe TRBD1 (6 bases). The germline V gene has CDR1 MNHNS and CDR2 SASEGT. V shed 4 bases and J shed 0 bases, with 13 bases lying between them. The CDR3 extends over 15 amino acids. The chain's CDR3 is CASSVNRVFSYEQYF. CDR3 bases: TGTGCCAGCAGTGTAAACAGGGTGTTCTCCTACGAGCAGTACTTC.

At least ten counts were recorded for this clonotype. The chain carries TRBV20-1 and TRBJ2-3, with 16 bases lining up with TRBD2. Losses at the gene ends were 5 bases for V and 4 bases for J; bases not matched to a gene: 15. The CDR3 sequence is 19 residues long. Per the germline V gene, CDR1 is DFQATT and CDR2 is SNEGSKA (reference sequence). The CDR3 here is CSAGGTSGGASINSDTQYF. In DNA form, the CDR3 reads TGCAGTGCTGGCGGGACTAGCGGGGGGGCCTCGATCAACTCAGATACGCAGTATTTT.

This clonotype was found many times. V is TRBV4-2 and J is TRBJ2-7, with D maybe TRBD2 (5 bases). Per the germline V gene, CDR1 is LGHNA and CDR2 is YNFKEQ. V lost 4 bases and J lost 1, with 23 bases in between. The length of the CDR3 is 18 residues. The CDR3 protein is CASSPSRVSLALSYEQYF. For the CDR3, the DNA is TGTGCCAGCAGCCCGTCGAGGGTAAGCTTAGCCCTATCCTACGAGCAGTACTTC.

The J gene is TRBJ1-5, the V gene TRBV19; 8 bases are a match to TRBD1. CDR3 size: 14 residues. Germline CDR1 LNHDA, CDR2 SQIVND (reference sequence). The ends lost 4 bases at V and 3 bases at J; junction bases unmatched: 2. CDR3 residues: CASSKDRDNQPQHF. The CDR3 nucleotides are TGTGCCAGTAGTAAGGACAGGGACAATCAGCCCCAGCATTTT.

V is TRBV10-3 and J is TRBJ2-7, with 7 bases aligning to TRBD2. The trim removed 5 bases at V and 2 bases at J, leaving 6 bases unmatched. This CDR3 is built from 14 residues. CDR1 is ENHRY, CDR2 SYGVKD, per germline. CDR3 loop: CAISSAGVPYEQYF. The CDR3 region has the DNA TGTGCCATCAGTTCGGCGGGAGTCCCCTACGAGCAGTACTTC.

This clonotype was recorded at least ten times. V usage is TRBV7-9 and J usage is TRBJ1-2; a possible D gene is TRBD1 (6 bases). V was shortened by 5 bases and J by 3 bases, with 16 bases between the two germline ends. The CDR3 is 15 amino acids. Germline-derived CDR1 and CDR2 are SEHNR and FQNEAQ (reference sequence). The CDR3 is CASSIRGGDHYGYTF. CDR3 nucleotides: TGTGCCAGCAGCATCCGAGGGGGAGACCACTATGGCTACACCTTC.

The chain combines TRBV19 with TRBJ1-2; a possible D gene is TRBD1 (5 bases). The V gene's germline CDR1 is LNHDA and CDR2 SQIVND (reference sequence). The CDR3 extends over 16 amino acids. With 4 bases removed from V and 6 bases from J, the gap between germline ends came to 21 bases. The CDR3 bases are TGTGCCAGTAGTACCAAGGGAAGGACGGGGCGCAATGGCTACACCTTC. Translating it yields CASSTKGRTGRNGYTF. Full variable domain (missing parts from reference TRBV19 and TRBJ1-2): DGGITQSPKYLFRKEGQNVTLSCEQNLNHDAMYWYRQDPGQGLRLIYYSQIVNDFQKGDIAEGYSVSREKKESFPLTVTSAQKNPTAFYLCASSTKGRTGRNGYTFGSGTRLTVV.

Many counts were recorded for this clonotype. The chain couples TRBV24-1 to TRBJ2-3; perhaps TRBD2 as D (6 bases). CDR3 size: 15 residues. V was cut by 2 bases and J by 5 bases, with 13 bases left in between. The germline CDR1 and CDR2 sequences are KGHDR and SFDVKD. The chain's CDR3 is CATSDSIRGIDTQYF. DNA for the CDR3: TGTGCCACCAGTGATTCCATTCGGGGGATAGATACGCAGTATTTT.

This clonotype came up many times. The chain carries TRBV6-1 and TRBJ1-2; D unclear. The CDR3 has 13 amino acids. V was pared by 2 bases and J by 3 bases, with 7 bases between. Germline-derived CDR1 and CDR2 are MNHNS and SASEGT. The CDR3 sequence is CASSEKVDYGYTF. In DNA, the CDR3 is TGTGCCAGCAGTGAAAAGGTTGACTATGGCTACACCTTC.

This clonotype was counted ten times or more. This rearrangement joins TRBV5-4 to TRBJ1-2, with a tentative D call TRBD1 (6 bases). The CDR3 is 15 amino acids. Germline values: CDR1 SGHNT, CDR2 YYREEE (reference sequence). V lost 4 bases and J lost 0, with 13 bases in between. Written as DNA, the CDR3 is TGTGCCAGCAGCGGGAGGGACACCGCTAACTATGGCTACACCTTC. Protein product: CASSGRDTANYGYTF.

The V call is TRBV15, the J call TRBJ1-3; unclear D gene. V lost 0 bases to trimming and J lost 2 bases, with 11 bases between them. This CDR3 comprises 16 residues. Per germline, CDR1 LNHNV and CDR2 YYDKDF (reference sequence). CDR3 residues: CATSRDVGFAGNTIYF. The DNA for the CDR3 is TGTGCCACCAGCAGAGATGTGGGGTTTGCTGGAAACACCATATATTTT.

This clonotype was observed many times. The rearrangement joins TRBV19 to TRBJ1-6; TRBD1 might be the D (6 bases). Trimming removed 5 bases from V and 8 bases from J, with 13 bases in between. The CDR3 is 14 residues long. Looked up from germline, CDR1 is LNHDA and CDR2 is SQIVND (reference sequence). The CDR3 nucleotides read TGTGCCAGTAGTCGACAGGCGAGAGATTCACCCCTCCACTTT. The encoded protein is CASSRQARDSPLHF.

This clonotype was seen more than once but under ten times. V is TRBV5-1 and J is TRBJ2-1; D is unresolved. With 1 base removed from V and 1 base from J, the gap between germline ends came to 6 bases. The CDR3 sequence is 14 residues long. CDR1 and CDR2 (germline): SGHRS, YFSETQ. CDR3 bases: TGCGCCAGCAGCTTGATACCGTCCTACAATGAGCAGTTCTTC. This gives the protein CASSLIPSYNEQFF.

The chain combines TRBV20-1 with TRBJ2-7, with D possibly being TRBD2 (5 bases). The CDR3 loop spans 15 amino acids. V was cut by 3 bases and J by 0 bases, with 15 bases left in between. Per the germline V gene, CDR1 is DFQATT and CDR2 is SNEGSKA (reference sequence). The CDR3 spells CSASGLAESSYEQYF. CDR3 coding DNA: TGCAGTGCTAGCGGTCTAGCTGAAAGCTCCTACGAGCAGTACTTC.

The chain employs TRBV2 and TRBJ2-1; 11 nucleotides match TRBD1. Trimming at V came to 6 bases and at J to 7 bases, leaving 8 bases not matched to a gene. This CDR3 spans 15 amino acids. Germline V gene sequence: CDR1 SNHLY, CDR2 FYNNEI. The CDR3 here is CASRAGQGALNEQFF. The DNA for the CDR3 is TGTGCCAGCAGAGCAGGACAGGGGGCCTTGAATGAGCAGTTCTTC.

The chain links TRBV20-1 to TRBJ2-1, with D perhaps assigned TRBD1 or TRBD2 (5 bases each). V dropped 2 bases and J dropped 0 bases, with 14 bases sitting between them. This CDR3 region has 16 residues. Germline lookup yields CDR1 DFQATT and CDR2 SNEGSKA (reference sequence). CDR3 sequence reads: CSARHNLGTSYNEQFF. CDR3 sequence (DNA): TGCAGTGCTAGACATAATCTAGGGACCTCCTACAATGAGCAGTTCTTC.

This clonotype was counted ten times or more. The V and J genes are TRBV29-1 and TRBJ2-7; 8 bases line up with TRBD1. Trimming removed 6 bases from V and 5 bases from J; junction bases left unmatched: 9. The length of the CDR3 is 13 residues. Looked up from germline, CDR1 is SQVTM and CDR2 is ANQGSEA. The CDR3 reads CSVADRVGHEQYF. CDR3 nucleotides: TGCAGCGTCGCGGACAGGGTCGGCCACGAGCAGTACTTC.

This clonotype was detected many times. The genes are TRBV24-1 and TRBJ2-1; the D gene is possibly TRBD2 (6 bases). CDR3 length: 13 residues. From germline, CDR1 is KGHDR and CDR2 SFDVKD. Trimming stripped 0 bases from V and 9 bases from J, with 8 bases between. CDR3 amino acids: CATSDLLGGEQFF. The DNA of the CDR3 is TGTGCCACCAGTGATTTGCTCGGGGGTGAGCAGTTCTTC.

The chain links TRBV20-1 to TRBJ1-5, with 11 bases matching TRBD1. V trimming: 0 bases; J trimming: 5 bases; junction bases outside the gene matches: 6. The CDR3 loop spans 16 amino acids. In germline, CDR1 is DFQATT, CDR2 SNEGSKA (reference sequence). CDR3 sequence: CSARDRTGGRYQPQHF. CDR3 in DNA: TGCAGTGCTAGAGATCGGACAGGGGGCAGGTATCAGCCCCAGCATTTT.

The chain links TRBV24-1 to TRBJ2-1; no reliable D call. V lost 2 bases and J 0 bases, leaving 19 bases between the germline ends. The germline CDR1 and CDR2 sequences are KGHDR and SFDVKD. The CDR3 has 19 residues. CDR3 amino acids: CATSDSLGPTESSYNEQFF. DNA for the CDR3: TGTGCCACCAGTGATTCTCTAGGCCCAACAGAGAGCTCCTACAATGAGCAGTTCTTC.

This clonotype has ten or more counts. The chain carries TRBV7-2 and TRBJ2-7; D remains ambiguous. This CDR3 comprises 13 residues. Germline values: CDR1 SGHTA, CDR2 FQGNSA. Trimming removed 5 bases from V and 6 bases from J, with 14 bases in between. The CDR3 DNA is TGTGCCAGCAGCGCCGTAGCCCCCGCCGAGCAGTACTTC. It is translated as CASSAVAPAEQYF.

As concerns this clonotype: A read error may account for a junction end that differs from germline. The CDR3 loop reads CTSGLVSTPPLHF. The CDR3, as DNA: TGTACTAGTGGTTTGGTTTCCACTCCACCCCTCCACTTT. The rearrangement uses TRBV12-5 and TRBJ1-6; D not resolved. The germline gives CDR1 LGHNT, CDR2 FRNRAP. CDR3 length: 13 amino acids. Looking up the rest from reference TRBV12-5 and TRBJ1-6 gives the full variable domain: DARVTQTPRHKVTEMGQEVTMRCQPILGHNTVFWYRQTMMQGLELLAYFRNRAPLDDSGMPKDRFSAEMPDATLATLKIQPSEPRDSAVYFCTSGLVSTPPLHFGNGTRLTVT.

This clonotype has only a few counts. V is TRBV5-8 and J is TRBJ2-3, with a weak D call TRBD1 (5 bases). The germline V gene encodes CDR1 SGHTS and CDR2 YDEGEE. The ends were cut back, 2 bases at V and 6 bases at J, with 10 bases in the middle. The CDR3 has 13 amino acids. As DNA, the CDR3 is TGTGCCAGCAGCTTAGGATACAGGGATACGCAGTATTTT. It translates to CASSLGYRDTQYF.

This clonotype was seen repeatedly, ten times or more. The CDR3 nucleotides read TGTGCCAGCAGTGATGGGACTTGGACGGGTCGGAGCTACACCTTC. This codes for CASSDGTWTGRSYTF. The rearrangement joins TRBV2 to TRBJ1-2; TRBD1 might be the D (5 bases). Germline V CDR1 and CDR2: SNHLY, FYNNEI. The CDR3 sequence is 15 residues long. V was clipped by 3 bases and J by 9 bases, with 20 bases between them.

This clonotype was seen repeatedly, ten times or more. This chain joins TRBV9 and TRBJ2-5; D is possibly TRBD2 (6 bases). The germline CDR1 and CDR2 sequences are SGDLS and YYNGEE. This CDR3 is built from 14 residues. V lost 0 bases, J lost 5 bases, and 11 bases lay in between. The CDR3 DNA reads as TGTGCCAGCAGCGTAGCAGCAGCGGGTGAGACCCAGTACTTC. This gives the protein CASSVAAAGETQYF.

In its sample, this clonotype was seen many times. J is TRBJ1-6 and V is TRBV10-3; TRBD1 might be the D (6 bases). The CDR3 spans 11 residues. Trimming stripped 11 bases from V and 7 bases from J, with 9 bases between. Germline CDR1 ENHRY, CDR2 SYGVKD. The CDR3 coding sequence is TGTGCCGCCGGGGGCAATTCACCCCTCCACTTT. Protein product: CAAGGNSPLHF.